This T cell receptor beta chain was obtained from a study of neoadjuvant nivolumab and ipilimumab in lung cancer. Findings and limits, study-wide: TCR richness and clonality were higher in tumors than adjacent uninvolved lung. Only a small number of samples underwent TCR sequencing. Only a single major-pathologic-response sample was available for clonality analysis. Pretherapy blood TCR richness correlated positively with resected tumor richness.

Germline CDR1 and CDR2: KGHSH and LQKENI. This CDR3 is built from 14 residues. V was pared by 3 bases and J by 5 bases, with 6 bases of the junction left unmatched. The method was immunoSEQ multiplex PCR; TCRdb's version includes in-frame clones alone and lacks a portion of them. The data contain some 25,000 clones, 75% to 80% of them singletons. A word on this clone: The target antigen is unknown.

This receptor was obtained from an adult with non-small cell lung cancer. This sample comprised tumor tissue, obtained after neoadjuvant nivolumab, alone or with ipilimumab, at or shortly before surgery. The genes are TRBV18 and TRBJ2-5; the match to TRBD1 covers 7 bases. The CDR3: CASSPPAGGETQYF. CDR3 nucleotides: TGTGCCAGCTCACCCCCGGCAGGGGGTGAGACCCAGTACTTC.